This TCR beta chain is from a study of CXCR3-negative and CXCR3-positive naive CD8 T cells. Study-level findings and limits: Hydrophobicity of TRB CDR3s was greater in CXCR3-positive naive cells than in CXCR3-negative naive cells. Both naive subsets showed comparably high diversity, and memory CD8+ cells showed much lower diversity.

A note on this clonotype: What it recognizes is unknown.

The CDR3 loop spans 14 amino acids. Germline CDR1 and CDR2: SQVTM and ANQGSEA. The study made its TRB cDNA libraries by 5' RACE, adding UMI labels. No DNA is given; TCRdb re-called the 5' RACE reads and lists each CDR3 protein once. The sample table sets out about 53,000 distinct CDR3 sequences. This sequence joins TRBV29-1 and TRBJ2-1; TCRdb gives TRBD2 as the D gene, but with no DNA this cannot be confirmed. This clonotype was obtained from a human donor in good health. Some clones in this sample may be carry-over from other donors' samples. Sequences were obtained from naive CXCR3- CD8+ T cells from blood. Documented subset: CD45RO-CCR7+CD27+CD95- naive CD8+ T cells lacking CXCR3 (TNR3-). The CDR3 region is CSVRGTSAYNEQFF.